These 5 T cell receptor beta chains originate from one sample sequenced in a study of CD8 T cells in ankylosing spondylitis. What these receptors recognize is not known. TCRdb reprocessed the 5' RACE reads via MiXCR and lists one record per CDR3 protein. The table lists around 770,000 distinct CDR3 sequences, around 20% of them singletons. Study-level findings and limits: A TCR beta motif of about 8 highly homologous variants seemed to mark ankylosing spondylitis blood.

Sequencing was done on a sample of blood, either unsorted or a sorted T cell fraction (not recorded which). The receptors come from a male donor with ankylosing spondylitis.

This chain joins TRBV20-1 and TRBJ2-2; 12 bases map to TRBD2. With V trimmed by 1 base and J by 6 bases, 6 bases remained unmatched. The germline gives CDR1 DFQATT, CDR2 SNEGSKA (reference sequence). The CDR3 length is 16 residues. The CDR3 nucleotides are TGCAGTGCTAGAGGCGCAGGACTAGCGGGACCCGGGGAGCTGTTTTTT. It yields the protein CSARGAGLAGPGELFF.

The CDR3 protein is CASSLGSGADNEQFF. The CDR3 region has the DNA TGCGCCAGCAGCTTGGGTAGCGGGGCAGACAATGAGCAGTTCTTC. The J gene is TRBJ2-1, the V gene TRBV5-1; 8 nucleotides agree with TRBD2. The junction had 4 bases not matched to a gene; V was cut back by 0 bases and J by 5 bases. Germline CDR1 reads SGHRS; CDR2 reads YFSETQ. The CDR3 is made up of 15 amino acids.

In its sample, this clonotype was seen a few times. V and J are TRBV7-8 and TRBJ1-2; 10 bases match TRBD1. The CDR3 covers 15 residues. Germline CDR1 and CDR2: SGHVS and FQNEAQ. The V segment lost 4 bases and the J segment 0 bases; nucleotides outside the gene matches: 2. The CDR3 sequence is CASSSDRGPNYGYTF. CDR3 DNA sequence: TGTGCCAGCAGCTCCGACAGGGGGCCTAACTATGGCTACACCTTC.

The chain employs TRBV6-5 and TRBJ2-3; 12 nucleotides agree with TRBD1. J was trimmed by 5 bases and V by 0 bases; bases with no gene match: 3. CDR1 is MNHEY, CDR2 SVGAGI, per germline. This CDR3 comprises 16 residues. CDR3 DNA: TGTGCCAGCAGTTACTCCGGGACAGGGGGCATAGATACGCAGTATTTT. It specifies CASSYSGTGGIDTQYF.

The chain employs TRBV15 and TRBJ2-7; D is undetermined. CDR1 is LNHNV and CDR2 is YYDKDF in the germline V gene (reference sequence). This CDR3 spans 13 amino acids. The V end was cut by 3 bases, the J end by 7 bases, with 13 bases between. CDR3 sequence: CATSSDIFREQYF. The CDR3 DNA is TGTGCCACCAGCAGTGACATCTTTCGGGAGCAGTACTTC.